This T cell receptor (beta chain) stems from a study of blood T cells in healthy people across ages. Findings and limits, study-wide: As age increased, TCR beta diversity per million T cells fell in a roughly linear fashion.

A sample-barcoded 5' primer and a J-beta primer mix were used in a second PCR of roughly 6 to 11 cycles. Every cDNA molecule bore a tag from a template-switch adaptor containing 12 random nucleotides. TCRdb reprocessed the 5' RACE reads with MiXCR, giving one entry per CDR3 protein. The repertoire consists of over 1,500,000 distinct CDR3 sequences, with about 39% occurring once and the leading ten covering more than 20%. On this clonotype: Its antigen remains unknown.

Germline CDR1 reads DFQATT; CDR2 reads SNEGSKA (reference sequence). Deletions cut 4 bases from V and 9 bases from J, with 16 bases between. The CDR3 sequence is 13 residues long. The sequencing sample was made of blood. This sequence was found in a human donor in good health. The genes are TRBV20-1 and TRBJ2-1; D may be TRBD2 (7 bases). CDR3 nucleotide sequence: TGCAGTGCTAACGAACAGGGAGGGGGTGAGCAGTTCTTC. It specifies CSANEQGGGEQFF.